This is a list of T cell receptor beta chains from one sample in a study of cytomegalovirus exposure and HLA in healthy donors. The data were produced by immunoSEQ multiplex PCR, yet TCRdb's version contains in-frame clones alone and is incomplete. The sample contains about 360,000 clones, about nine tenths of which appear only once. Sample: PBMCs. The receptors originated from a woman in her late teens or twenties in good health and CMV-seronegative. CDR3s include the opening cysteine and the closing phenylalanine or tryptophan. A D gene is named only where the DNA matches it firmly. Not all rows give a size; the values are once, few, many and, for expanded clones, a class.

J	size	V	D	DNA	CDR3
TRBJ2-7	-	TRBV2	-	TGTGCCAGCAGTGTGACAGGGAGGAACTACGAGCAGTACTTC	CASSVTGRNYEQYF
TRBJ2-7	-	TRBV18	TRBD2	TGTGCCAGCTCATCTTCCGTCGGGACTAGCGGGACCTACGAGCAGTACTTC	CASSSSVGTSGTYEQYF
TRBJ2-4	-	TRBV2	TRBD1	TGTGCCAGCAGACGACAGGGGGGAAACATTCAGTACTTC	CASRRQGGNIQYF
TRBJ1-3	once	TRBV6-1	-	TGTGCCAGCAGGCAGGGTCACACCATATATTTT	CASRQGHTIYF
TRBJ1-3	once	TRBV11-2	TRBD1	TGTGCCAGCAGCTGGACAGGGCCGCAAGCTGGAAACACCATATATTTT	CASSWTGPQAGNTIYF
TRBJ1-4	-	TRBV6-1	TRBD1	TGTGCCAGCAGGGGGGACAGTACAACTAATGAAAAACTGTTTTTT	CASRGDSTTNEKLFF
TRBJ1-5	-	TRBV2	TRBD1	TGTGCCAGCAGAGTGGACAGGGGAGTCAATCAGCCCCAGCATTTT	CASRVDRGVNQPQHF
TRBJ1-5	once	TRBV15	TRBD1	TGTGCCACCAGCCGGGTGACAGGGACGGATCAGCCCCAGCATTTT	CATSRVTGTDQPQHF
TRBJ1-2	-	TRBV15	TRBD1	TGTGCCACCAGCAGAGATGTTGGTGGACAGGGAATAGGTGGCTACACCTTC	CATSRDVGGQGIGGYTF
TRBJ2-3	-	TRBV4-2	-	TGTGCCAGCAGCCCCGGCGGGGCAGATACGCAGTATTTT	CASSPGGADTQYF
TRBJ2-7	-	TRBV6-5	-	TGTGCCAGCAGTTACGGTCCCAGCTACGAGCAGTACTTC	CASSYGPSYEQYF
TRBJ1-6	-	TRBV28	-	TGTGCCAGCAATGCGGGAACAAATAGTTCACCCCTCCACTTT	CASNAGTNSSPLHF
TRBJ2-7	-	TRBV2	TRBD2	TGTGCCAGCAGTGAAGGACTAGCGGGGGGTCGATATGGCTACGAGCAGTACTTC	CASSEGLAGGRYGYEQYF
TRBJ2-3	-	TRBV29-1	-	TGCAGCGTGAGGGGGGGGACTACAGATACGCAGTATTTT	CSVRGGTTDTQYF
TRBJ1-1	-	TRBV27	TRBD1	TGTGCCAGCAGTTTGACAACAGGGGCAACCACTGAAGCTTTCTTT	CASSLTTGATTEAFF
TRBJ2-1	-	TRBV5-1	TRBD2	TGCGCCAGCAGCTTACAAGCGGGAGGGCCCTACAATGAGCAGTTCTTC	CASSLQAGGPYNEQFF
TRBJ1-2	-	TRBV25-1	TRBD1	TGTGCCAGCAGCACAGGGGGCAATGGCTACACCTTC	CASSTGGNGYTF
TRBJ1-2	-	TRBV9	-	TGTGCCAGCAGCGAGAGGACAGAGTATGGCTACACCTTC	CASSERTEYGYTF
TRBJ2-7	-	TRBV27	-	TGTGCCAGCAGTTTATTGACTTCAAGCTCCTACGAGCAGTACTTC	CASSLLTSSSYEQYF
TRBJ1-5	-	TRBV18	-	TGTGCCAGCTCACCGGGTAGGAGTAATCAGCCCCAGCATTTT	CASSPGRSNQPQHF
TRBJ2-1	few	TRBV11-2	TRBD2	TGTGCCAGCAGCTTCTCGGGGGGTGAGCAGTTCTTC	CASSFSGGEQFF
TRBJ1-5	-	TRBV28	-	TGTGCCAGCAGTTTCGCGGCGAGCAATCAGCCCCAGCATTTT	CASSFAASNQPQHF
TRBJ1-6	-	TRBV6-5	-	TGTGCCAGCAGTTCTTCCCAGGGATTGACCGATTCACCCCTCCACTTT	CASSSSQGLTDSPLHF
TRBJ2-1	once	TRBV7-6	-	TGTGCCAGCAGCCACAATTCCTACAATGAGCAGTTCTTC	CASSHNSYNEQFF
TRBJ2-1	-	TRBV6-1	-	TGTGCCAGCAGTGAAGCTGGGCAGCTCCACAATGAGCAGTTCTTC	CASSEAGQLHNEQFF
TRBJ2-7	-	TRBV6-1	-	TGTGCCAGCATGAGGTATTCCTACGAGCAGTACTTC	CASMRYSYEQYF
TRBJ2-3	-	TRBV5-1	TRBD2	TGCGCCAGCAGCTTGGACGGGACTAGCGTTAATACGCAGTATTTT	CASSLDGTSVNTQYF
TRBJ2-1	-	TRBV2	TRBD2	TGTGCCAGGGAGGGCCCTAGCGGGGTGTCTGAGCAGTTCTTC	CAREGPSGVSEQFF
TRBJ1-1	-	TRBV6-5	-	TGTGCCAGCAGTTTGGGGCGGGGGAACACTGAAGCTTTCTTT	CASSLGRGNTEAFF
TRBJ1-1	-	TRBV6-1	-	TGTGCCAGCACAAAGAGTTCGGGTGTCACTGAAGCTTTCTTT	CASTKSSGVTEAFF
TRBJ2-7	-	TRBV30	TRBD2	TGTGCCTGGAGTGTCGGACTAGCCCACGAGCAGTACTTC	CAWSVGLAHEQYF
TRBJ1-2	-	TRBV25-1	-	TGTGCCAGCAGTGAAGCTGCAGGGATGGGCTATGGCTACACCTTC	CASSEAAGMGYGYTF
TRBJ2-1	-	TRBV2	TRBD2	TGTGCCAGCAACGGACTAGCGGGTGATCCTGAGCAGTTCTTC	CASNGLAGDPEQFF
TRBJ2-1	-	TRBV29-1	TRBD2	TGCAGCGTTGGGACGGGAGGGCACGCTGAGCAGTTCTTC	CSVGTGGHAEQFF
TRBJ2-3	-	TRBV9	-	TGTGCCAGCAGCGGGGTCGCGGGGCGTACGCAGTATTTT	CASSGVAGRTQYF
TRBJ1-1	-	TRBV4-1	-	TGCGCCAGCAGCCAAGAGGGAGTGAACACTGAAGCTTTCTTT	CASSQEGVNTEAFF
TRBJ2-1	-	TRBV28	TRBD2	TGTGCCAGCAGTTTGGGCGAGATCCGGACTAGCGGGAGCGATGAGCAGTTCTTC	CASSLGEIRTSGSDEQFF
TRBJ2-3	-	TRBV27	TRBD2	TGTGCCAGCAGCCCCACTAGCGCGGTTACAGATACGCAGTATTTT	CASSPTSAVTDTQYF
TRBJ2-1	-	TRBV27	-	TGTGCCAGCAGTAGAGAATCCTCCTACAATGAGCAGTTCTTC	CASSRESSYNEQFF
TRBJ1-2	-	TRBV6-6	-	TGTGCCAGCAGTTACCGTCCCTCAGAAGCTAACTATGGCTACACCTTC	CASSYRPSEANYGYTF
TRBJ2-7	-	TRBV6-5	TRBD2	TGTGCCAGCAGCTGGACTAGCGCGACCTACGAGCAGTACTTC	CASSWTSATYEQYF
TRBJ1-2	few	TRBV30	TRBD1	TGTGCCTGGAGAACATCAGGGGGCTCGGGCTACACCTTC	CAWRTSGGSGYTF
TRBJ2-2	-	TRBV5-1	TRBD2	TGCGCCAGCAGCTTGAATCTAGCGGGAGTATTAGGCGGGGAGCTGTTTTTT	CASSLNLAGVLGGELFF
TRBJ1-2	-	TRBV6-1	TRBD1	TGTGCCAGCAGTGAGATAACTCAGGGGGGCTATGGCTACACCTTC	CASSEITQGGYGYTF
TRBJ2-7	-	TRBV28	TRBD2	TGTGCCAGCAATCGGGGGGGGAGCTCCTACGAGCAGTACTTC	CASNRGGSSYEQYF
TRBJ1-4	-	TRBV4-1	-	TGCGCCAGCAGCCAAGTGGCGGGGGCTAGTAATGAAAAACTGTTTTTT	CASSQVAGASNEKLFF
TRBJ2-7	-	TRBV27	-	TGTGCCAGCAGTTTAAAAGCGGACCCCTTCTACGAGCAGTACTTC	CASSLKADPFYEQYF
TRBJ1-5	-	TRBV2	-	TGTGCCAGCAGTAAAAAATCCTCAGGGAATCAGCCCCAGCATTTT	CASSKKSSGNQPQHF
TRBJ1-1	-	TRBV5-1	-	TGCGCCAGCAGCTTGGCCTCGTCCCCAAGAGGCACTGAAGCTTTCTTT	CASSLASSPRGTEAFF
TRBJ2-7	-	TRBV7-9	TRBD2	TGTGCCAGCAGCTCACTAGCGGATTCGACCTACGAGCAGTACTTC	CASSSLADSTYEQYF
TRBJ2-7	-	TRBV27	TRBD1	TGTGCCAGCAGTACGGACAGGGTCCCCCTCTACGAGCAGTACTTC	CASSTDRVPLYEQYF
TRBJ1-2	-	TRBV5-6	TRBD1	TGTGCCAGCAGACGGACAGGGGGCTTCTATGGCTACACCTTC	CASRRTGGFYGYTF
TRBJ1-4	-	TRBV4-1	TRBD1	TGCGCCAGCAGCCAAACCGGGACAGCGAATGAAAAACTGTTTTTT	CASSQTGTANEKLFF
TRBJ2-7	-	TRBV4-1	TRBD1	TGCGCCAGCAGCCAACCGGGACAGGGTGGCGAGCAGTACTTC	CASSQPGQGGEQYF
TRBJ1-5	-	TRBV2	-	TGTGCCAGCATGGGCCAGGGCCATCAGCCCCAGCATTTT	CASMGQGHQPQHF
TRBJ2-1	-	TRBV19	-	TGTGCCAGTAGTTTCCAAGTTAGCTCCTACAATGAGCAGTTCTTC	CASSFQVSSYNEQFF
TRBJ2-1	-	TRBV21-1	-	TGTGCCAGCAGCAAAAAATCCGCGGGACTAGCGGGGGGGGACAAGGAGCAGTTCTTC	CASSKKSAGLAGGDKEQFF
TRBJ1-6	-	TRBV23-1	TRBD1	TGCGCCAGCAGCCTTTCCTCGGGACAGGATCCGAGCTCCTATAATTCACCCCTCCACTTT	CASSLSSGQDPSSYNSPLHF